One and the same sample provided the 12 T cell receptor beta chains below, sequenced in a study of blood T cells in healthy people across ages. The authors ran a second PCR of about 6 to 11 cycles using a sample-barcoded 5' primer and a J-beta primer mix. Using its own MiXCR run on the 5' RACE reads, TCRdb lists one record per CDR3 protein. This table holds about 930,000 distinct CDR3 sequences, about 29% found once. These data were also filed under a second study, of T cells of mothers and their children.

Input material: blood. The receptor set was obtained from a woman in her thirties or forties in good health.

The chain is built from TRBV20-1 and TRBJ1-5; 8 nucleotides match TRBD1. Germline V lookup: CDR1 DFQATT, CDR2 SNEGSKA (reference sequence). V lost 1 base to trimming and J lost 7 bases; unmatched junction nucleotides: 9. The CDR3 runs to 15 residues. The CDR3 DNA reads TGCAGTGCTAGAGCGGACAGGGTCGGGGAGCAGCCCCAGCATTTT. It yields the protein CSARADRVGEQPQHF.

This clonotype has a handful of counts. This chain joins TRBV19 and TRBJ2-1; 8 bases fit TRBD2. Per the germline V gene, CDR1 is LNHDA and CDR2 is SQIVND (reference sequence). The junction had 9 bases not matched to a gene; V was cut back by 3 bases and J by 5 bases. The CDR3 covers 16 residues. The CDR3 protein is CASSMYGRGSHNEQFF. The CDR3, as DNA: TGTGCCAGTAGTATGTACGGGAGGGGGTCCCACAATGAGCAGTTCTTC. Drawing the rest from reference TRBV19 and TRBJ2-1, the complete variable domain is DGGITQSPKYLFRKEGQNVTLSCEQNLNHDAMYWYRQDPGQGLRLIYYSQIVNDFQKGDIAEGYSVSREKKESFPLTVTSAQKNPTAFYLCASSMYGRGSHNEQFFGPGTRLTVL.

In this sample, this clonotype turned up a few times. A junction end diverges from the germline sequence, so it may reflect a read error. V gene TRBV7-7 combines with J gene TRBJ2-1; possible D gene TRBD1, 6 bases. CDR3 length equals 14 residues. The V gene's germline CDR1 is SSHAT and CDR2 FNYEAQ (reference sequence). The CDR3 DNA follows: TGTGCTAGCAGCCCACGAACAGGGCTGAGTGAGCAGTTCTTC. Translated, it gives CASSPRTGLSEQFF.

V is TRBV13 and J is TRBJ2-7, with TRBD2 identical over 7 bases. V gave up 5 bases and J gave up 5 bases; unmatched junction bases: 15. Germline CDR1 PRHDT, CDR2 FYEKMQ (reference sequence). The CDR3 consists of 16 residues. The CDR3 protein is CASSPRGVAGEDEQYF. The CDR3 DNA follows: TGTGCCAGCAGCCCTCGCGGGGTGGCGGGGGAGGACGAGCAGTACTTC.

In its sample, this clonotype was seen a few times. The chain couples TRBV12-3 or TRBV12-4 to TRBJ1-5, with TRBD1 matching over 9 bases. V was pared by 6 bases and J by 2 bases, with 8 bases of the junction left unmatched. The CDR3 runs 16 residues. CDR3 coding DNA: TGTGCCAGCAGCTACAGGGGGCTGAAGCGCAATCAGCCCCAGCATTTT. This translates into CASSYRGLKRNQPQHF.

This clonotype has just a few counts. V usage is TRBV9 and J usage is TRBJ2-6, with TRBD1 matching 9 bases. Trimming at V came to 10 bases and at J to 6 bases, leaving 20 bases not matched to a gene. This CDR3 contains 18 residues. The germline V gene encodes CDR1 SGDLS and CDR2 YYNGEE. CDR3 amino acids: CASSSRGTGSSLANVLTF. CDR3 DNA: TGTGCCTCCAGCAGCAGAGGGACAGGGAGTTCTTTGGCCAACGTCCTGACTTTC.

This clonotype was seen many times. V usage is TRBV15 and J usage is TRBJ2-5, with D perhaps TRBD1 (5 bases). CDR3 length: 15 amino acids. The germline V gene has CDR1 LNHNV and CDR2 YYDKDF (reference sequence). Trimming took off 5 bases at V and 1 base at J, with 14 bases between the two ends. CDR3 protein: CATSGRQRIQETQYF. In DNA, the CDR3 is TGTGCCACCAGCGGTCGACAGAGAATCCAAGAGACCCAGTACTTC.

With regard to this clonotype: A much larger clone differs from this one at a single base, so this may be a read error. The V gene is TRBV15, the J gene TRBJ2-3; TRBD1 matches 9 bases. V dropped 5 bases and J dropped 3; count of bases not matched to a gene: 9. The germline CDR1 and CDR2 sequences are LNHNV and YYDKDF (reference sequence). CDR3 length: 16 residues. The CDR3 spells CATSGAGTGRTDTQYF. The CDR3 DNA follows: TGTGCCACCAGCGGAGCGGGGACAGGGAGAACAGATACGCAGTATTTT. The whole variable domain, remainder taken from reference TRBV15 and TRBJ2-3, is DAMVIQNPRYQVTQFGKPVTLSCSQTLNHNVMYWYQQKSSQAPKLLFHYYDKDFNNEADTPDNFQSRRPNTSFCFLDIRSPGLGDTAMYLCATSGAGTGRTDTQYFGPGTRLTVL.

As concerns this clonotype: Given a much more abundant clone one base away, this may be a read error. This chain uses TRBV6-2 or TRBV6-3 with TRBJ2-5, with 11 positions matching TRBD2. Germline CDR1 is MNHEY and CDR2 is SVGEGT. V lost 5 bases and J lost 11; bases outside the gene matches: 16. This CDR3 spans 16 amino acids. The CDR3 is CASSRLGTSGYNEQYF. CDR3 sequence (DNA): TGTGCCAGCAGTCGACTCGGGACTAGCGGCTACAATGAGCAGTACTTC.

The V call is TRBV5-1, the J call TRBJ1-2; D is possibly TRBD1 (5 bases). The CDR3 is 14 amino acids. Germline CDR1 and CDR2: SGHRS and YFSETQ. Trimming shortened V by 3 bases and J by 2 bases, and 11 bases separated the two germline ends. CDR3 sequence: CASSWGEVNYGYTF. CDR3 coding DNA: TGCGCCAGCAGCTGGGGGGAGGTCAACTATGGCTACACCTTC.

V usage is TRBV12-3 or TRBV12-4 and J usage is TRBJ2-1; perhaps D is TRBD1 or TRBD2 (5 bases each). V was pared by 8 bases and J by 7 bases, with 21 bases between. The CDR3 runs 15 residues. Here the CDR3 reads CASQRPRDRPNEQFF. DNA of the CDR3: TGTGCCAGCCAACGACCCAGGGACCGTCCGAATGAGCAGTTCTTC.

In this sample, this clonotype turned up many times. The rearrangement uses TRBV7-2 and TRBJ2-7; no definite D call. Trimming removed 2 bases at V and 2 bases at J, with 10 bases between. CDR1 is SGHTA and CDR2 is FQGNSA in the germline V gene. The CDR3 is made up of 14 amino acids. The CDR3 region has the DNA TGTGCCAGCAGCTTATCGGTCGGTGCCTACGAGCAGTACTTC. It encodes CASSLSVGAYEQYF.